The TCR beta chain under discussion was sequenced for a study of response to subunit inactivated influenza vaccine. One entry per CDR3 protein results from TCRdb running MiXCR on the RT-PCR reads. This table holds almost 600,000 distinct CDR3 sequences, 14% found once. After removal of 4 bases from V and 4 bases from J, the junction contained 3 bases not matched to a gene. Germline CDR1 reads SGHAT; CDR2 reads FQNNGV. The CDR3 consists of 13 residues. The chain joins TRBV11-2 to TRBJ1-2; the match to TRBD1 covers 7 bases. The sequenced sample was PBMCs from blood, obtained 12 days after vaccination. This receptor was obtained from a man aged 45 to 65 who received an inactivated influenza vaccine. This CDR3 is CASSSQGSYGYTF. Here the CDR3 DNA reads TGTGCCAGCAGCTCACAGGGGAGCTATGGCTACACCTTC. The full variable domain, its missing parts supplied by reference TRBV11-2 and TRBJ1-2, is EAGVAQSPRYKIIEKRQSVAFWCNPISGHATLYWYQQILGQGPKLLIQFQNNGVVDDSQLPKDRFSAERLKGVDSTLKIQPAKLEDSAVYLCASSSQGSYGYTFGSGTRLTVV.